The sequence of this T cell receptor beta chain was determined in a study of T-cell reconstitution after alpha-beta-depleted transplantation in children. Trimming took 2 bases from V and 16 from J, leaving 3 bases between them. The CDR3 contains 8 residues. Looked up from germline, CDR1 is MDHEN and CDR2 is SYDVKM. The TCRbeta library incorporated unique molecular identifiers. TCRdb itself ran the PCR reads through MiXCR, one entry per CDR3 protein. The data hold around 200,000 distinct CDR3 sequences, with about 8.2% observed a single time. Study results and caveats: Newly produced T cells mostly accounted for T-cell counts and diversity one year post-transplant. About two months after transplant, alpha-beta T cells reportedly came from several hundred expanded graft clones.

This clonotype was recorded many times. The antigen remains unidentified. This sequence joins TRBV28 and TRBJ2-1; D unresolved. This TCR was recovered from a male patient aged 2 to 10 who had a stem cell transplant for acute myeloid leukemia, so the T cells may come from the graft donor. The specimen was PBMCs, mostly from graft donor cells, collected 360 days after TCRalphabeta/CD19-depleted stem cell transplant. Here the CDR3 reads CASSLIFF. As DNA, the CDR3 is TGTGCCAGCAGTTTAATTTTCTTC.